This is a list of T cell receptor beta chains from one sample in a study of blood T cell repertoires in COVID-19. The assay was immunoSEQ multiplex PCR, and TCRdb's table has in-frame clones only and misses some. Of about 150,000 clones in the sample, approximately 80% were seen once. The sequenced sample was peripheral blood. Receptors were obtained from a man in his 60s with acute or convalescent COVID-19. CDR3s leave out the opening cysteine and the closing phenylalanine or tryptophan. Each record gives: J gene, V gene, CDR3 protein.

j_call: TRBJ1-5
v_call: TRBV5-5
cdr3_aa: ASSLAGNQPQH

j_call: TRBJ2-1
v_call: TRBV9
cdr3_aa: ASGRQGVGFYNEQF

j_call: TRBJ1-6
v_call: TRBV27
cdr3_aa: ASAGQINSPLH

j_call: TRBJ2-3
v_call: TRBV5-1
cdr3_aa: ASSGSRGTDTQY

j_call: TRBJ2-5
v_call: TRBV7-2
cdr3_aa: ASSYREGTQY

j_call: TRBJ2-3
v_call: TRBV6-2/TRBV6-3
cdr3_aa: ASSDRGGLDTQY

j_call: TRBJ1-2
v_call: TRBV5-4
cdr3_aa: ASSRAGIYGYT

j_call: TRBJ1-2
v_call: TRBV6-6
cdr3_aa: ASSYTATDRDYGYT

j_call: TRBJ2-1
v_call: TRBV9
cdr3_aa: ASSFFGLAGNNEQF

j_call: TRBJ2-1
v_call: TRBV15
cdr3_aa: ATSRARLDFSYNEQF

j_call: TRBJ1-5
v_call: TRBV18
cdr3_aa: ASSLTHGTGSNQPQH

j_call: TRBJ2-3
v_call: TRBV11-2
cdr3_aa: ASSPGPGGDTQY

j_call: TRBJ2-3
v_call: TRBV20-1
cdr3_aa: SASTFGSHTDTQY

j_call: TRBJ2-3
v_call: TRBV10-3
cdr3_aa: AISESRSSTDTQY

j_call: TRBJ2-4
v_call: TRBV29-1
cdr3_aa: SVEWGDIQY

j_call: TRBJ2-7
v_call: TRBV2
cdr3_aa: ASRGGQGSYEQY

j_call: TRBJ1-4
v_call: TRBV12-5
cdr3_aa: ASGPSTNEKLF

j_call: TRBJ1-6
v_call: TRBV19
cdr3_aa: ASSIRQDPNSPLH

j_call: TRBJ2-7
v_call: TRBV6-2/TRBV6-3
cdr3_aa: ASSSRLAGGRNEQY

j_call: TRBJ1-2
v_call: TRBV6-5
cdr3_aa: ASSYSTRNGYT

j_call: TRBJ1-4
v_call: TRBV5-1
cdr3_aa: ASSLAGEEKLF

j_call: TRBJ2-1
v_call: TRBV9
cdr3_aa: ASSSTGLVSEQF